The 23 T cell receptor beta chains below were found in one sample sequenced in a study of blood T cell repertoires in COVID-19. Only in-frame clones appear in the TCRdb table, and some are missing; sequencing was by immunoSEQ multiplex PCR. The table records over 300,000 clones, almost 90% of them present only once. Specimen: peripheral blood. The receptors come from a man younger than 35 with active or convalescent COVID-19.

The rearrangement joins TRBV27 to TRBJ2-4; TRBD1 matches 7 bases. The J segment lost 0 bases and the V segment lost 5 bases, leaving 1 base of the junction unmatched. Looked up from germline, CDR1 is MNHEY and CDR2 is SMNVEV (reference sequence). The CDR3 length is 14 residues. Written as DNA, the CDR3 is TGTGCCAGCAGTGACAGGGTAGCCAAAAACATTCAGTACTTC. It is translated as CASSDRVAKNIQYF.

The CDR3 nucleotides read TGTGCCAGCAGCCCGACAGGGATCCTACGAGGGCAGTACTTC. It encodes CASSPTGILRGQYF. V is TRBV28 and J is TRBJ2-7; 7 positions agree with TRBD1. Germline CDR1 and CDR2: MDHEN and SYDVKM. The V segment lost 6 bases and the J segment 9 bases; nucleotides outside the gene matches: 14. The CDR3 runs to 14 residues.

About this clone itself: Other DNA sequences from this sample encode an identical CDR3 as well. V usage is TRBV4-1 and J usage is TRBJ2-7; D uncertain. Looked up from germline, CDR1 is MGHRA and CDR2 is YSYEKL. CDR3 size: 13 residues. The ends were cut back, 0 bases at V and 4 bases at J, with 7 bases in the middle. The CDR3 region is CASSQDGLYEQYF. For the CDR3, the DNA is TGCGCCAGCAGCCAAGACGGGTTATACGAGCAGTACTTC.

This chain links TRBV28 with TRBJ2-7; D is unresolved. Deletions cut 8 bases from V and 3 bases from J, with 8 bases between. This CDR3 is built from 11 residues. Germline V gene lookup returns CDR1 MDHEN and CDR2 SYDVKM. CDR3 bases: TGTGCCAGCGGGCAGAACTACGAGCAGTACTTC. Its protein is CASGQNYEQYF.

This clone is a singleton in its sample. The chain joins TRBV29-1 to TRBJ1-6; 7 bases map to TRBD1. The CDR3 length is 14 residues. Germline lookup yields CDR1 SQVTM and CDR2 ANQGSEA. V lost 5 bases, J lost 9 bases, and 10 bases stayed unmatched. The CDR3 DNA reads TGCAGCGTTCGGACAGGAGATGTAATTTCACCCCTCCACTTT. Translation gives CSVRTGDVISPLHF. Complete variable domain (other parts from reference TRBV29-1 and TRBJ1-6): SAVISQKPSRDICQRGTSLTIQCQVDSQVTMMFWYRQQPGQSLTLIATANQGSEATYESGFVIDKFPISRPNLTFSTLTVSNMSPEDSSIYLCSVRTGDVISPLHFGNGTRLTVT.

The genes are TRBV2 and TRBJ1-2; D not resolved. Germline V gives CDR1 SNHLY, CDR2 FYNNEI. The CDR3 is 12 amino acids. Deletions cut 2 bases from V and 7 bases from J, with 8 bases between. The CDR3: CASSEPGSGYTF. The DNA for the CDR3 is TGTGCCAGCAGTGAACCGGGGTCTGGCTACACCTTC.

This chain connects TRBV3-1 (or the pseudogene TRBV3-2) to TRBJ1-1; possible D gene TRBD1, 6 bases. V was clipped by 3 bases and J by 2 bases, with 13 bases between them. Germline loops: CDR1 LGHDT, CDR2 YNNKEL (reference sequence). This CDR3 is 15 amino acids long. The CDR3 sequence is CASSQYRTVNTEAFF. CDR3 DNA: TGTGCCAGCAGCCAGTATAGGACAGTCAACACTGAAGCTTTCTTT.

The chain couples TRBV5-1 to TRBJ1-4; the D is unclear. This CDR3 is 14 amino acids long. V was pared by 6 bases and J by 2 bases, with 11 bases between. Germline values: CDR1 SGHRS, CDR2 YFSETQ. The CDR3 region is CASKPPGTNEKLFF. The CDR3 DNA reads TGCGCCAGCAAACCACCCGGGACTAATGAAAAACTGTTTTTT.

The chain has TRBV2 and TRBJ1-1; weak D call: TRBD1 (5 bases). CDR3 length equals 12 residues. CDR1 is SNHLY and CDR2 is FYNNEI in the germline V gene. V was trimmed by 5 bases and J by 5 bases, leaving 9 bases between them. The CDR3 DNA is TGTGCCAGCAGTCTAAAGGGGACTGAAGCTTTCTTT. Its protein is CASSLKGTEAFF. Full variable domain (missing parts from reference TRBV2 and TRBJ1-1): EPEVTQTPSHQVTQMGQEVILRCVPISNHLYFYWYRQILGQKVEFLVSFYNNEISEKSEIFDDQFSVERPDGSNFTLKIRSTKLEDSAMYFCASSLKGTEAFFGQGTRLTVV.

The chain recombines TRBV4-2 with TRBJ2-3; TRBD2 might be the D (6 bases). Per germline, CDR1 LGHNA and CDR2 YNFKEQ. V was trimmed by 0 bases and J by 4 bases, leaving 17 bases between them. The length of the CDR3 is 17 residues. Here the CDR3 DNA reads TGTGCCAGCAGCCAAGACAGGCCGATAACGGGAGCAGATACGCAGTATTTT. This sequence encodes CASSQDRPITGADTQYF.

The gene calls are TRBV7-3 and TRBJ2-7; D gene unclear. V was pared by 8 bases and J by 0 bases, with 11 bases between. This CDR3 comprises 13 residues. Germline CDR1 SGHTA, CDR2 FQGTGA. CDR3 sequence reads: CASPEEISYEQYF. The CDR3 bases are TGTGCCAGCCCCGAGGAAATCTCCTACGAGCAGTACTTC.

CDR3 sequence: CASSWRAVNTEAFF. CDR3 nucleotide sequence: TGTGCCAGCAGCTGGCGGGCGGTGAACACTGAAGCTTTCTTT. The rearrangement joins TRBV3-1 (or the pseudogene TRBV3-2) to TRBJ1-1; D remains ambiguous. Germline CDR1 and CDR2: LGHDT and YNNKEL (reference sequence). The CDR3 extends over 14 amino acids. The V gene lost 5 bases and the J gene lost 0 bases, with 10 bases spanning the gap.

For this clone: An end of the junction differs from the germline gene, which may be a read error. The J gene is TRBJ2-4, the V gene TRBV2, with 7 nucleotides matching TRBD1. The germline V gene has CDR1 SNHLY and CDR2 FYNNEI. This CDR3 has 11 residues. For the CDR3, the DNA is TGTGCCAGCAGTGTGGGACAGCTCCTTACCTTC. Its translation is CASSVGQLLTF.

The genes are TRBV5-1 and TRBJ1-2, with 10 nucleotides matching TRBD1. The CDR3 totals 14 residues. Germline assignment: CDR1 SGHRS and CDR2 YFSETQ. After removal of 1 base from V and 6 bases from J, the junction contained 3 bases not matched to a gene. The CDR3 loop reads CASSLWDRGHGYTF. In DNA, the CDR3 is TGCGCCAGCAGCTTGTGGGACAGGGGACATGGCTACACCTTC.

The V gene is TRBV21-1, the J gene TRBJ2-3; the listed D gene, TRBD1, was not tested against the DNA. TRBV21-1 is described as a pseudogene. The CDR3 totals 15 residues. In nucleotides, the CDR3 is TGTGCCAGCAGCAAAAATAGGGGGCTCGGAGATACGCAGTATTTT. Encoded protein: CASSKNRGLGDTQYF.

The chain recombines TRBV28 with TRBJ1-2; 10 positions match TRBD1. The germline gives CDR1 MDHEN, CDR2 SYDVKM. This CDR3 is 17 amino acids long. V dropped 8 bases and J dropped 3; count of bases not matched to a gene: 15. CDR3 protein: CASGTMRDRGEDYGYTF. In DNA form, the CDR3 reads TGTGCCAGCGGGACGATGAGGGACAGGGGTGAGGACTATGGCTACACCTTC.

About this clone itself: This sample also contains other DNA sequences that code for the same CDR3. The J gene is TRBJ1-4, the V gene TRBV18; D is unclear. There are 14 residues in the CDR3. Germline CDR1 KGHSH, CDR2 LQKENI. Trimming took 3 bases from V and 0 from J, leaving 5 bases between them. This chain's CDR3 is CASSPLATNEKLFF. The CDR3, as DNA: TGTGCCAGCTCACCCCTTGCAACTAATGAAAAACTGTTTTTT.

The rearrangement joins TRBV5-6 to TRBJ1-1; a possible D gene is TRBD1 (5 bases). V lost 0 bases, J lost 5 bases, and 14 bases lay in between. Looked up from germline, CDR1 is SGHDT and CDR2 is YYEEEE. There are 15 residues in the CDR3. For the CDR3, the DNA is TGTGCCAGCAGCTTGGTGGCAGGAAAGGGGACTGAAGCTTTCTTT. Amino acid sequence: CASSLVAGKGTEAFF.

CDR3 region: CASKRGSRLAQETQYF. In nucleotides, the CDR3 is TGTGCCAGCAAAAGGGGGTCCCGACTAGCCCAAGAGACCCAGTACTTC. This chain links TRBV27 with TRBJ2-5; TRBD2 might be the D (7 bases). This CDR3 spans 16 amino acids. The ends were cut back, 7 bases at V and 1 base at J, with 19 bases in the middle. From germline, CDR1 is MNHEY and CDR2 SMNVEV (reference sequence).

In DNA form, the CDR3 reads TGTGCCAGCAGCGTAGTTTTGGGGGCTAGCATCGGGGAGCTGTTTTTT. This translates into CASSVVLGASIGELFF. The V call is TRBV9, the J call TRBJ2-2; possible D gene TRBD1, 6 bases. V lost 0 bases to trimming and J lost 7 bases, with 16 bases between them. The CDR3 runs to 16 residues. Germline lookup yields CDR1 SGDLS and CDR2 YYNGEE.

The J gene is TRBJ2-5, the V gene TRBV11-3; D gene uncertain. From germline, CDR1 is SGHNT and CDR2 YENEEA. Trimming removed 1 base from V and 1 base from J, with 7 bases in between. CDR3 length: 14 residues. The CDR3 spells CASSLGPSQETQYF. The CDR3 DNA follows: TGTGCCAGCAGCTTAGGCCCCAGCCAAGAGACCCAGTACTTC.

The chain joins TRBV2 to TRBJ1-4, with 8 nucleotides matching TRBD1. Per germline, CDR1 SNHLY and CDR2 FYNNEI. The J segment lost 8 bases and the V segment lost 6 bases, leaving 8 bases of the junction unmatched. The length of the CDR3 is 14 residues. CDR3 in DNA: TGTGCCAGCAGCCCTGGACAGGGCTGGGAAAAACTGTTTTTT. This sequence encodes CASSPGQGWEKLFF.

This clone was detected only once. The V call is TRBV30, the J call TRBJ1-2; 8 positions match TRBD1. CDR3 length equals 14 residues. Germline assignment: CDR1 GTSNPN and CDR2 SVGIG (reference sequence). The J segment lost 0 bases and the V segment lost 8 bases, leaving 8 bases of the junction unmatched. In nucleotides, the CDR3 is TGTGCCGGCGTGACAGGGGACACTAACTATGGCTACACCTTC. Residues: CAGVTGDTNYGYTF. Filled out from reference TRBV30 and TRBJ1-2, the complete variable domain reads SQTIHQWPATLVQPVGSPLSLECTVEGTSNPNLYWYRQAAGRGLQLLFYSVGIGQISSEVPQNLSASRPQDRQFILSSKKLLLSDSGFYLCAGVTGDTNYGYTFGSGTRLTVV.